Presented here are 29 T cell receptor beta chains from one specimen sequenced in a study of cytomegalovirus exposure and HLA in healthy donors. Primers for the PCR totalled 60 Vbeta and 13 Jbeta. Libraries were prepared by immunoSEQ multiplex PCR; TCRdb keeps only in-frame clonotypes and omits some of them. The table records tens of thousands of clones, roughly 74% of them present only once. The sample was PBMCs. The receptor source for this set is a woman in her twenties or thirties in good health and CMV-seropositive.

This chain uses TRBV27 with TRBJ1-5, with TRBD1 identical over 8 bases. After removal of 3 bases from V and 6 bases from J, the junction contained 1 base not matched to a gene. Germline V gene lookup returns CDR1 MNHEY and CDR2 SMNVEV (reference sequence). The CDR3 totals 13 residues. CDR3 region: CASSFRGRQPQHF. The CDR3, as DNA: TGTGCCAGCAGTTTCAGGGGGCGTCAGCCCCAGCATTTT.

V gene TRBV29-1 combines with J gene TRBJ2-3; D may be TRBD2 (5 bases). There are 14 residues in the CDR3. The V and J ends lost 3 bases and 3 bases respectively, with 13 bases between them. Germline values: CDR1 SQVTM, CDR2 ANQGSEA. The CDR3: CSVDPGFRTDTQYF. CDR3 nucleotides: TGCAGCGTTGACCCGGGATTTCGGACAGATACGCAGTATTTT.

This chain links TRBV29-1 with TRBJ2-7, with 12 bases matching TRBD2. Looked up from germline, CDR1 is SQVTM and CDR2 is ANQGSEA. Trimming cost V 4 bases and J 6 bases; bases outside gene matches: 7. The CDR3 is 14 amino acids. The CDR3: CSVARLAGVGEQYF. The CDR3 nucleotides read TGCAGCGTTGCACGACTAGCGGGAGTCGGCGAGCAGTACTTC.

On this clone itself: The junction does not match germline at one end; this may be a read error. The chain is built from TRBV28 and TRBJ1-2; unclear D gene. Looked up from germline, CDR1 is MDHEN and CDR2 is SYDVKM. This CDR3 has 16 residues. CDR3 in DNA: TGTGTCAGCAGCCTCACGGGAATAAGGGTTAACTATGGCTACACCTTC. The encoded protein is CVSSLTGIRVNYGYTF.

The V and J genes are TRBV5-1 and TRBJ2-2; D might be TRBD2 (5 bases). Per the germline V gene, CDR1 is SGHRS and CDR2 is YFSETQ. The CDR3 contains 18 residues. Between the trimmed V and J ends, which lost 2 bases and 1 base, there was a span of 18 bases. This chain's CDR3 is CASSLYGSEDGNTGELFF. Written as DNA, the CDR3 is TGCGCCAGCAGCTTATACGGTTCGGAGGATGGGAACACCGGGGAGCTGTTTTTT.

DNA for the CDR3: TGTGCCAGCAGTGAGTCTTTCTATCAGCCCCAGCATTTT. Amino acid sequence: CASSESFYQPQHF. This chain joins TRBV6-1 and TRBJ1-5; D unresolved. V was pared by 3 bases and J by 5 bases, with 8 bases between. The CDR3 has 13 residues. The germline CDR1 and CDR2 sequences are MNHNS and SASEGT.

This clone was observed a few times. The V call is TRBV6-1, the J call TRBJ2-7; the match to TRBD1 covers 9 bases. With V trimmed by 5 bases and J by 3 bases, 5 bases remained unmatched. This CDR3 has 14 residues. Germline values: CDR1 MNHNS, CDR2 SASEGT. The CDR3, as DNA: TGTGCCAGCAGTAAGGACAGGGGAGGCTACGAGCAGTACTTC. This codes for CASSKDRGGYEQYF.

The chain couples TRBV15 to TRBJ1-2; D might be TRBD1 (6 bases). This CDR3 is 14 amino acids long. V was pared by 4 bases and J by 4 bases, with 13 bases between. Germline V gives CDR1 LNHNV, CDR2 YYDKDF (reference sequence). CDR3 sequence reads: CATSNTARGYGYTF. The CDR3 DNA reads as TGTGCCACCAGCAACACAGCCAGGGGCTATGGCTACACCTTC.

This rearrangement joins TRBV11-2 to TRBJ2-7, with TRBD2 matching 9 bases. This CDR3 has 14 residues. Germline V gene lookup returns CDR1 SGHAT and CDR2 FQNNGV. J was trimmed by 3 bases and V by 2 bases; bases with no gene match: 2. The CDR3 sequence is CASSLLAGYYEQYF. As DNA, the CDR3 is TGTGCCAGCAGCTTACTAGCGGGATACTACGAGCAGTACTTC.

The chain employs TRBV5-6 and TRBJ1-1, with 9 positions matching TRBD1. V dropped 4 bases and J dropped 3; count of bases not matched to a gene: 7. This CDR3 has 15 amino acids. Looked up from germline, CDR1 is SGHDT and CDR2 is YYEEEE. Here the CDR3 reads CASSPDRGRYTEAFF. The CDR3 coding sequence is TGTGCCAGCAGCCCGGACAGGGGTAGATACACTGAAGCTTTCTTT.

As DNA, the CDR3 is TGTGCCAGCAGCAACCGGGGGGGAGCTTTCTTT. Amino acids: CASSNRGGAFF. V gene TRBV28 combines with J gene TRBJ1-1, with D possibly being TRBD1 (5 bases). Germline V gives CDR1 MDHEN, CDR2 SYDVKM. V dropped 6 bases and J dropped 10 bases, with 12 bases sitting between them. The CDR3 extends over 11 amino acids.

The rearrangement links TRBV4-1 to TRBJ2-3; 9 positions match TRBD2. The ends lost 0 bases at V and 2 bases at J; junction bases unmatched: 9. The CDR3 sequence is 18 residues long. Germline-derived CDR1 and CDR2 are MGHRA and YSYEKL. The CDR3 here is CASSQDVAGGLSTDTQYF. CDR3 DNA sequence: TGCGCCAGCAGCCAAGATGTGGCGGGAGGGTTGTCCACAGATACGCAGTATTTT.

The rearrangement uses TRBV6-5 and TRBJ2-1; TRBD2 agrees at 9 bases. This CDR3 has 15 amino acids. V shed 11 bases, J shed 6 bases, and the junction held 14 bases outside the gene matches. Germline V gene lookup returns CDR1 MNHEY and CDR2 SVGAGI. CDR3 in DNA: TGTGCCGCCCGGGGCGGGAGGGCCGTCCTCAATGAGCAGTTCTTC. Translating it yields CAARGGRAVLNEQFF.

CDR3 protein: CASSPGTVLGYTF. In nucleotides, the CDR3 is TGTGCCAGCAGCCCAGGGACAGTGTTGGGCTACACCTTC. V is TRBV9 and J is TRBJ1-2; 7 nucleotides align to TRBD1. Germline CDR1 SGDLS, CDR2 YYNGEE. V trimming: 4 bases; J trimming: 8 bases; junction bases outside the gene matches: 8. The CDR3 length is 13 residues.

The J gene is TRBJ1-1, the V gene TRBV28, with 10 positions matching TRBD1. Germline assignment: CDR1 MDHEN and CDR2 SYDVKM. Trimming cost V 3 bases and J 0 bases; bases outside gene matches: 7. This CDR3 region has 17 residues. The DNA for the CDR3 is TGTGCCAGCAGTTTGCCCGGGACAGGGGATATGAACACTGAAGCTTTCTTT. Amino acids: CASSLPGTGDMNTEAFF.

The chain joins TRBV5-1 to TRBJ2-7; D is unresolved. The germline gives CDR1 SGHRS, CDR2 YFSETQ. V gave up 2 bases and J gave up 6 bases, with 18 bases separating them. The CDR3 is made up of 15 amino acids. CDR3: CASSFGDYGLSEQYF. Written as DNA, the CDR3 is TGCGCCAGCAGCTTTGGAGATTATGGGTTAAGCGAGCAGTACTTC.

The DNA of the CDR3 is TGTGCCAGCAGCTTAGGCCCCGACAGGACTGGTGAAGCTTTCTTT. As protein: CASSLGPDRTGEAFF. This chain connects TRBV11-2 to TRBJ1-1, with a possible D match to TRBD1 (6 bases). This CDR3 spans 15 amino acids. Trimming cost V 1 base and J 7 bases, with 16 bases left between them. Germline V gene lookup returns CDR1 SGHAT and CDR2 FQNNGV.

This sequence joins TRBV30 and TRBJ2-4, with 8 bases fitting TRBD1. Germline V CDR1 and CDR2: GTSNPN, SVGIG (reference sequence). The V gene end was trimmed by 0 bases and the J gene end by 6 bases; junction bases not matched to a gene: 1. This CDR3 has 13 residues. The CDR3 loop is CAWSVGQGNIQYF. In DNA form, the CDR3 reads TGTGCCTGGAGTGTTGGACAGGGAAACATTCAGTACTTC. Combining the CDR3 with reference TRBV30 and TRBJ2-4 gives the whole variable domain SQTIHQWPATLVQPVGSPLSLECTVEGTSNPNLYWYRQAAGRGLQLLFYSVGIGQISSEVPQNLSASRPQDRQFILSSKKLLLSDSGFYLCAWSVGQGNIQYFGAGTRLSVL.

This rearrangement joins TRBV6-1 to TRBJ2-7; D is possibly TRBD1 (6 bases). Germline V CDR1 and CDR2: MNHNS, SASEGT. V was cut by 6 bases and J by 3 bases, with 12 bases left in between. This CDR3 region has 13 residues. Here the CDR3 reads CASSLEGVYEQYF. In DNA, the CDR3 is TGTGCCAGCAGCCTCGAGGGGGTCTACGAGCAGTACTTC.

The genes are TRBV30 and TRBJ2-2; the match to TRBD1 covers 7 bases. The CDR3 totals 14 residues. Germline CDR1 and CDR2: GTSNPN and SVGIG (reference sequence). V lost 3 bases and J lost 8; bases outside the gene matches: 9. The DNA for the CDR3 is TGTGCCTGGAGGAGGAACAGGGGATTGGGGGAGCTGTTTTTT. Its protein is CAWRRNRGLGELFF.

The chain is built from TRBV4-1 and TRBJ1-1, with a tentative D call TRBD1 (5 bases). V lost 4 bases, J lost 1 base, and 13 bases lay in between. Germline loops: CDR1 MGHRA, CDR2 YSYEKL. The CDR3 loop spans 15 amino acids. CDR3 bases: TGCGCCAGCAGCCCTTCAGGGCATGGGAACACTGAAGCTTTCTTT. Translated, it gives CASSPSGHGNTEAFF.

The chain uses TRBV28 and TRBJ2-5, with a tentative D call TRBD2 (6 bases). This CDR3 has 14 amino acids. Germline CDR1 is MDHEN and CDR2 is SYDVKM. Trimming removed 5 bases from V and 5 bases from J, with 15 bases in between. The CDR3 loop reads CASSVGGMRETQYF. DNA for the CDR3: TGTGCCAGCAGTGTTGGGGGGATGCGGGAGACCCAGTACTTC.

This chain links TRBV4-1 with TRBJ2-4; 15 nucleotides align to TRBD2. Losses at the gene ends were 0 bases for V and 7 bases for J; bases not matched to a gene: 10. Germline V CDR1 and CDR2: MGHRA, YSYEKL. The length of the CDR3 is 19 residues. CDR3 protein: CASSQDGLAGGRMGNIQYF. In DNA, the CDR3 is TGCGCCAGCAGCCAAGACGGACTAGCGGGAGGGCGAATGGGGAACATTCAGTACTTC.

This clone has just a few counts. The chain is built from TRBV6-1 and TRBJ1-1; D perhaps matches TRBD1 (6 bases). Germline CDR1 is MNHNS and CDR2 is SASEGT. The V end was cut by 2 bases, the J end by 4 bases, with 11 bases between. The CDR3 totals 14 residues. CDR3 loop: CASSEIGGGTEAFF. CDR3 DNA sequence: TGTGCCAGCAGTGAAATTGGGGGCGGCACTGAAGCTTTCTTT.

This clone was observed a handful of times. The CDR3 is CASSVSGSLPYEQYF. In nucleotides, the CDR3 is TGTGCCAGCAGCGTTAGCGGGAGCCTTCCCTACGAGCAGTACTTC. The chain uses TRBV7-3 and TRBJ2-7; TRBD2 matches 9 bases. The CDR3 runs 15 residues. From germline, CDR1 is SGHTA and CDR2 FQGTGA. The V gene end was trimmed by 5 bases and the J gene end by 2 bases; junction bases not matched to a gene: 7.

The chain recombines TRBV19 with TRBJ1-2; D gene unclear. Germline values: CDR1 LNHDA, CDR2 SQIVND (reference sequence). This CDR3 has 12 residues. The CDR3 DNA reads as TGTGTGTCGGGAGTCCCTAACTATGGCTACACCTTC. It encodes CVSGVPNYGYTF.

J is TRBJ1-4 and V is TRBV30, with D hard to call. V lost 8 bases to trimming and J lost 7 bases, with 14 bases between them. CDR1 and CDR2 from the germline V gene are GTSNPN and SVGIG (reference sequence). This CDR3 contains 12 residues. Here the CDR3 reads CAGRGGFEKLFF. CDR3 DNA sequence: TGTGCCGGCCGGGGAGGTTTTGAAAAACTGTTTTTT.

This chain connects TRBV1 to TRBJ1-2; TRBD1 was called by the table and not checked on the DNA. TRBV1 is noted as a pseudogene. The CDR3 is made up of 16 amino acids. The CDR3 spells CTSSQVGDRVNYGYTF. In DNA, the CDR3 is TGCACCAGCAGCCAAGTCGGGGACAGGGTCAACTATGGCTACACCTTC.

This clone has only one observation. This chain joins TRBV2 and TRBJ1-5; 8 bases map to TRBD1. Germline CDR1 SNHLY, CDR2 FYNNEI. V shed 8 bases, J shed 4 bases, and the junction held 4 bases outside the gene matches. The CDR3 is made up of 13 amino acids. The CDR3 bases are TGTGCCAGCGACCGGACAGGGAATCAGCCCCAGCATTTT. Translating it yields CASDRTGNQPQHF.